This record concerns one T cell receptor beta chain sequence. Its antigen is undetermined. The data derive from a study of T cells after yellow fever vaccination. Points from the study as a whole: The booster saw the reappearance of most primary-vaccination clones (96% CD4, roughly 90% CD8). A weaker secondary response peaked on day 5, the primary on day 15.

TCR cDNA, made by 5'RACE template switching, carried an added universal primer site and UMIs. TCRdb reanalysed the 5' RACE reads using MiXCR and keeps one entry per CDR3 protein. The table shows fewer than 450,000 distinct CDR3 sequences, with around 10% occurring only once. The length of the CDR3 is 15 residues. CDR1 and CDR2 (germline): SGHTA, FQGNSA. V was pared by 4 bases and J by 4 bases, with 13 bases between. Sequenced here: PBMCs, sampled on the day of the first yellow fever vaccination. The sequence derives from a man younger than 35 who received the YFV17D yellow fever vaccine. The gene calls are TRBV7-2 and TRBJ1-4, with D hard to call. CDR3 nucleotides: TGTGCCAGCAGCTCGCTGGCAGACCATAATGAAAAACTGTTTTTT. It encodes CASSSLADHNEKLFF.